Listed here are 10 T cell receptor beta chains from one sample, sequenced in a study of identical twins. A single record per CDR3 protein comes from TCRdb applying MiXCR to the 5' RACE reads. The sample has about 900,000 distinct CDR3 sequences; roughly an eighth are singletons. This same sample was also taken into another study, of yellow fever vaccine responses in identical twins.

Source material: PBMCs. The receptor set was obtained from a young woman in good health.

Many counts were recorded for this clonotype. The chain is built from TRBV7-9 and TRBJ1-4; D is possibly TRBD1 (5 bases). This CDR3 spans 15 amino acids. Trimming stripped 4 bases from V and 3 bases from J, with 12 bases between. Germline CDR1 is SEHNR and CDR2 is FQNEAQ (reference sequence). The CDR3 protein is CASSYQGHSNEKLFF. CDR3 coding DNA: TGTGCCAGCAGCTATCAGGGTCATTCTAATGAAAAACTGTTTTTT.

J is TRBJ1-1 and V is TRBV24-1; D is undetermined. This CDR3 spans 12 amino acids. Germline-derived CDR1 and CDR2 are KGHDR and SFDVKD. Trimming stripped 5 bases from V and 1 base from J, with 4 bases between. CDR3 DNA sequence: TGTGCCACCAGTGGCAGGAACACTGAAGCTTTCTTT. This gives the protein CATSGRNTEAFF.

The table lists this clonotype with many counts. J is TRBJ2-5 and V is TRBV5-5; 12 nucleotides line up with TRBD1. The CDR3 length is 14 residues. Per the germline V gene, CDR1 is SGHKS and CDR2 is YYEKEE (reference sequence). The V and J ends lost 3 bases and 5 bases, in that order; junction bases with no gene match: 2. The CDR3: CASSWDRGRETQYF. As DNA, the CDR3 is TGTGCCAGCAGCTGGGACAGGGGGCGTGAGACCCAGTACTTC.

This clonotype turned up a few times. V usage is TRBV7-9 and J usage is TRBJ2-1; TRBD2 is a possible D gene (6 bases). This CDR3 is built from 15 residues. Germline V gives CDR1 SEHNR, CDR2 FQNEAQ (reference sequence). V lost 5 bases, J lost 4 bases, and 15 bases lay in between. The CDR3 loop reads CASSPKGGDYNEQFF. CDR3 nucleotides: TGTGCCAGCAGCCCGAAGGGCGGGGATTACAATGAGCAGTTCTTC.

V usage is TRBV15 and J usage is TRBJ2-7, with D perhaps matching TRBD1 (5 bases). The V and J ends lost 0 bases and 0 bases respectively, with 9 bases between them. CDR3 size: 15 residues. Germline lookup yields CDR1 LNHNV and CDR2 YYDKDF (reference sequence). The CDR3 reads CATSRDRASSYEQYV. In nucleotides, the CDR3 is TGTGCCACCAGCAGAGACAGGGCCAGCTCCTACGAGCAGTACGTC.

The V gene is TRBV24-1, the J gene TRBJ2-7; 11 bases are a match to TRBD1. Germline V gene sequence: CDR1 KGHDR, CDR2 SFDVKD. The V gene end was trimmed by 9 bases and the J gene end by 0 bases; junction bases not matched to a gene: 9. The CDR3 extends over 16 amino acids. CDR3 loop: CATEGQGASLSYEQYV. The CDR3 DNA follows: TGTGCCACCGAAGGACAGGGGGCCTCCCTCTCCTACGAGCAGTACGTC.

The chain couples TRBV11-2 to TRBJ1-2; no definite D call. Germline assignment: CDR1 SGHAT and CDR2 FQNNGV. Trimming stripped 1 base from V and 0 bases from J, with 12 bases between. The CDR3 is made up of 16 amino acids. CDR3 nucleotide sequence: TGTGCCAGCAGCTTAGGCCGGCACCCTGCTAACTATGGCTACACCTTC. Its translation is CASSLGRHPANYGYTF. Drawing the rest from reference TRBV11-2 and TRBJ1-2, the complete variable domain is EAGVAQSPRYKIIEKRQSVAFWCNPISGHATLYWYQQILGQGPKLLIQFQNNGVVDDSQLPKDRFSAERLKGVDSTLKIQPAKLEDSAVYLCASSLGRHPANYGYTFGSGTRLTVV.

The table lists this clonotype with a few counts. V usage is TRBV4-1 and J usage is TRBJ1-1, with D tentatively TRBD1 (5 bases). V lost 1 base and J 8 bases, leaving 14 bases between the germline ends. The CDR3 has 14 residues. CDR1 MGHRA and CDR2 YSYEKL come from the germline V gene. This chain's CDR3 is CASSQGPGLDEAFF. The CDR3, as DNA: TGCGCCAGCAGCCAAGGGCCAGGGCTAGACGAAGCTTTCTTT.

A note on this clonotype: This may be a read error: a much more frequent sequence differs by one nucleotide. The V gene is TRBV3-1, the J gene TRBJ2-7; D is possibly TRBD1 (6 bases). The CDR3 is 15 residues long. Germline V gene lookup returns CDR1 LGHDT and CDR2 YNNKEL (reference sequence). CDR3 DNA: TGTGCCAGCTGCCAAGTAGGGACACTGGACTACGAGCAGTACTTC. This translates into CASCQVGTLDYEQYF.

The rearrangement uses TRBV29-1 and TRBJ2-3, with 9 bases matching TRBD1. This CDR3 comprises 15 residues. Germline lookup yields CDR1 SQVTM and CDR2 ANQGSEA. V gave up 3 bases and J gave up 3 bases; unmatched junction bases: 7. In DNA form, the CDR3 reads TGCAGCGTTGAGTTCACAGGGGGCAGGACAGATACGCAGTATTTT. It specifies CSVEFTGGRTDTQYF.